This TCR beta chain was recovered during a study of cytomegalovirus exposure and HLA in healthy donors. Germline V gene lookup returns CDR1 SGHNT and CDR2 YENEEA. The trim removed 5 bases at V and 2 bases at J, leaving 9 bases unmatched. The CDR3 extends over 16 amino acids. The PCR used 60 Vbeta and 13 Jbeta primers. Generated by immunoSEQ multiplex PCR, the TCRdb table keeps only in-frame clones and is missing some. The top ten clones hold 1% of a sample with approximately 170,000 clones, 85% of them seen once. Sequencing was performed on PBMCs. The sequence was obtained from a boy aged 2-9 years in good health and CMV-seronegative. The chain joins TRBV11-3 to TRBJ2-3; 8 bases match TRBD1. The CDR3 DNA follows: TGTGCCAGCAGCCCGGACAGGGAACCAGACACAGATACGCAGTATTTT. Protein sequence: CASSPDREPDTDTQYF.